Shown below are 29 T cell receptor beta chains from a single sample sequenced in a study of T cells after yellow fever vaccination. TCRdb ran MiXCR on the 5' RACE reads and lists one entry per CDR3 protein. The sample includes roughly 160,000 distinct CDR3 sequences, around 8.5% of them seen just once. The sequencing used CD8+ T cells sorted from PBMCs, collected 45 days after the yellow fever booster vaccination. The receptor set was obtained from a man aged 18 to 30 who received the YFV17D yellow fever vaccine.

The gene calls are TRBV29-1 and TRBJ2-2, with a tentative D call TRBD2 (5 bases). CDR1 is SQVTM, CDR2 ANQGSEA, per germline. Deletions cut 3 bases from V and 3 bases from J, with 11 bases between. This CDR3 region has 14 residues. This CDR3 is CSVDFGLDTGELFF. The CDR3 region has the DNA TGCAGCGTTGATTTTGGACTGGACACCGGGGAGCTGTTTTTT.

This clonotype was detected a few times. The CDR3: CASSVRQGGTDTQYF. In DNA, the CDR3 is TGTGCCAGCAGCGTACGACAGGGAGGCACAGATACGCAGTATTTT. The chain carries TRBV7-6 and TRBJ2-3, with TRBD1 matching 7 bases. V trimming: 5 bases; J trimming: 1 base; junction bases outside the gene matches: 6. Per the germline V gene, CDR1 is SGHVS and CDR2 is FNYEAQ. The CDR3 spans 15 residues.

This clonotype was found a few times. This rearrangement joins TRBV7-2 to TRBJ2-5; 8 bases agree with TRBD1. The trim removed 0 bases at V and 5 bases at J, leaving 17 bases unmatched. The CDR3 contains 19 residues. Germline V gene sequence: CDR1 SGHTA, CDR2 FQGNSA. The CDR3 here is CASSLAGGTGDLKRETQYF. CDR3 bases: TGTGCCAGCAGCTTAGCGGGCGGGACAGGTGACCTCAAACGGGAGACCCAGTACTTC. Supplemented by reference TRBV7-2 and TRBJ2-5, the full variable domain reads GAGVSQSPSNKVTEKGKDVELRCDPISGHTALYWYRQSLGQGLEFLIYFQGNSAPDKSGLPSDRFSAERTGGSVSTLTIQRTQQEDSAVYLCASSLAGGTGDLKRETQYFGPGTRLLVL.

This clonotype was detected many times. V is TRBV6-1 and J is TRBJ1-5; TRBD1 matches at 11 bases. V shed 0 bases and J 7 bases; nucleotides not matched to a gene: 5. CDR1 is MNHNS, CDR2 SASEGT, per germline. This CDR3 spans 16 amino acids. Written as DNA, the CDR3 is TGTGCCAGCAGTGAAGCGGAGGGGACAGGGGGACAGCCCCAGCATTTT. Protein product: CASSEAEGTGGQPQHF.

V gene TRBV7-3 combines with J gene TRBJ2-3; 11 bases line up with TRBD2. The J segment lost 6 bases and the V segment lost 2 bases, leaving 10 bases of the junction unmatched. The CDR3 totals 17 residues. Germline V gene lookup returns CDR1 SGHTA and CDR2 FQGTGA. CDR3 in amino acids: CASSLPGTSGQEDTQYF. In DNA form, the CDR3 reads TGTGCCAGCAGCTTACCCGGGACTAGCGGACAAGAGGATACGCAGTATTTT.

The chain has TRBV20-1 and TRBJ2-3; 9 bases match TRBD2. Looked up from germline, CDR1 is DFQATT and CDR2 is SNEGSKA (reference sequence). With 0 bases clipped from V and 2 bases from J, the junction kept 6 bases outside the gene matches. CDR3 size: 16 residues. The DNA of the CDR3 is TGCAGTGCTAGAGACGCGCTAGCGGGGACCACAGATACGCAGTATTTT. Encoded protein: CSARDALAGTTDTQYF.

This rearrangement joins TRBV15 to TRBJ1-5, with a tentative D call TRBD1 (5 bases). The CDR3 runs 15 residues. Germline loops: CDR1 LNHNV, CDR2 YYDKDF (reference sequence). Trimming left V 0 bases short and J 3 bases short, with 9 bases between. The CDR3 nucleotides read TGTGCCACCAGCAGAGAGCGGGGCGCCAATCAGCCCCAGCATTTT. It codes for CATSRERGANQPQHF.

This clonotype was seen at least ten times. The rearrangement links TRBV29-1 to TRBJ2-1; 13 nucleotides agree with TRBD2. CDR3 length: 14 residues. J was trimmed by 5 bases and V by 6 bases; bases with no gene match: 4. Per the germline V gene, CDR1 is SQVTM and CDR2 is ANQGSEA. This CDR3 is CSVGGLAGNNEQFF. Written as DNA, the CDR3 is TGCAGCGTGGGGGGACTAGCGGGGAACAATGAGCAGTTCTTC.

V is TRBV6-4 and J is TRBJ1-2; D perhaps matches TRBD1 (5 bases). V lost 7 bases and J 1 base, leaving 7 bases between the germline ends. The CDR3 contains 12 residues. Germline V gene sequence: CDR1 MRHNA, CDR2 SNTAGT. The CDR3 spells CASMGDNYGYTF. The CDR3 DNA follows: TGTGCCAGCATGGGGGATAACTATGGCTACACCTTC.

This clonotype appeared many times. The chain carries TRBV4-3 and TRBJ2-1; 7 bases line up with TRBD1. In germline, CDR1 is LGHNA, CDR2 YSLEER. The CDR3 extends over 15 amino acids. With V trimmed by 6 bases and J by 3 bases, 8 bases remained unmatched. The CDR3 spells CASSRGTARYNEQFF. In nucleotides, the CDR3 is TGCGCCAGCAGTCGAGGGACAGCTCGCTACAATGAGCAGTTCTTC.

This clonotype was observed a few times. The rearrangement uses TRBV4-1 and TRBJ1-1, with 10 bases aligning to TRBD1. Germline V gene sequence: CDR1 MGHRA, CDR2 YSYEKL. This CDR3 is built from 15 residues. V lost 1 base to trimming and J lost 1 base; unmatched junction nucleotides: 0. The CDR3 coding sequence is TGCGCCAGCAGCCAAGGGACAGGGGGGAACACTGAAGCTTTCTTT. This codes for CASSQGTGGNTEAFF.

This clonotype has ten or more counts. The chain uses TRBV25-1 and TRBJ1-6; D is possibly TRBD1 (5 bases). The CDR3 spans 13 residues. Between the trimmed V and J ends, which lost 4 bases and 14 bases, there was a span of 15 bases. The germline gives CDR1 MGHDK, CDR2 SYGVNS. In nucleotides, the CDR3 is TGTGCCAGCAGTGCCGGGACCTCCATCACCCTCCACTTT. Its translation: CASSAGTSITLHF. The full variable domain, with the rest looked up from reference TRBV25-1 and TRBJ1-6, is EADIYQTPRYLVIGTGKKITLECSQTMGHDKMYWYQQDPGMELHLIHYSYGVNSTEKGDLSSESTVSRIRTEHFPLTLESARPSHTSQYLCASSAGTSITLHFGNGTRLTVT.

CDR3 in amino acids: CASSPGLTGANVLTF. CDR3 in DNA: TGCGCCAGCAGCCCGGGCCTGACTGGGGCCAACGTCCTGACTTTC. The chain joins TRBV5-1 to TRBJ2-6; D is unresolved. Trimming shortened V by 4 bases and J by 2 bases, and 10 bases separated the two germline ends. Germline V gene sequence: CDR1 SGHRS, CDR2 YFSETQ. There are 15 residues in the CDR3.

This clonotype was counted at least ten times. The gene calls are TRBV29-1 and TRBJ2-6; D is ambiguous. The CDR3 consists of 15 residues. The germline gives CDR1 SQVTM, CDR2 ANQGSEA. V lost 5 bases, J lost 0 bases, and 11 bases lay in between. Written as DNA, the CDR3 is TGCAGCGTTTCTGGGGTCCGCTCTGGGGCCAACGTCCTGACTTTC. Translation: CSVSGVRSGANVLTF.

This clonotype turned up a few times. This chain connects TRBV12-3 or TRBV12-4 to TRBJ2-1; D not resolved. The CDR3 covers 13 residues. V lost 2 bases to trimming and J lost 6 bases, with 8 bases between them. The CDR3 loop reads CASSLSEANEQFF. For the CDR3, the DNA is TGTGCCAGCAGTTTATCTGAAGCCAATGAGCAGTTCTTC.

This chain links TRBV29-1 with TRBJ1-2; TRBD1 aligns across 7 bases. Germline CDR1 and CDR2: SQVTM and ANQGSEA. This CDR3 contains 12 residues. V shed 5 bases, J shed 3 bases, and the junction held 3 bases outside the gene matches. The CDR3 here is CSVPGTDYGYTF. The CDR3 DNA reads as TGCAGCGTTCCCGGGACAGACTATGGCTACACCTTC.

This clonotype was seen a handful of times. The chain combines TRBV7-8 with TRBJ1-5; D not certain. Trimming took 5 bases from V and 5 from J, leaving 10 bases between them. Germline V gene lookup returns CDR1 SGHVS and CDR2 FQNEAQ. The CDR3 runs 13 residues. The CDR3 sequence: CASSPRPDQPQHF. In nucleotides, the CDR3 is TGTGCCAGCAGCCCACGGCCAGATCAGCCCCAGCATTTT.

The chain is built from TRBV27 and TRBJ1-5, with 9 bases matching TRBD1. The ends lost 6 bases at V and 7 bases at J; junction bases unmatched: 10. The CDR3 contains 15 residues. The germline CDR1 and CDR2 sequences are MNHEY and SMNVEV (reference sequence). The CDR3: CASSPQGDRDQPQHF. DNA for the CDR3: TGTGCCAGCAGCCCACAGGGGGACAGGGACCAGCCCCAGCATTTT.

The chain couples TRBV4-3 to TRBJ2-3, with TRBD2 matching over 12 bases. V lost 0 bases to trimming and J lost 4 bases; unmatched junction nucleotides: 2. The germline CDR1 and CDR2 sequences are LGHNA and YSLEER. The CDR3 sequence is 16 residues long. CDR3: CASSQDTSGGSDTQYF. The CDR3 DNA sequence: TGCGCCAGCAGCCAAGATACTAGCGGGGGGTCAGATACGCAGTATTTT.

At least ten counts were recorded for this clonotype. This chain connects TRBV11-2 to TRBJ2-7; 10 nucleotides match TRBD2. Germline loops: CDR1 SGHAT, CDR2 FQNNGV. This CDR3 spans 14 amino acids. The V segment lost 5 bases and the J segment 4 bases; nucleotides outside the gene matches: 5. In DNA, the CDR3 is TGTGCCAGCAGCCAAACTAGCGGGGTGTACGAGCAGTACTTC. It yields the protein CASSQTSGVYEQYF.

This clonotype was seen at least ten times. This chain connects TRBV6-4 to TRBJ2-3; the match to TRBD2 covers 11 bases. This CDR3 contains 16 residues. Trimming removed 2 bases from V and 0 bases from J; junction bases left unmatched: 1. Germline assignment: CDR1 MRHNA and CDR2 SNTAGT. In nucleotides, the CDR3 is TGTGCCAGCAGTGACCTAGCGGGGGGTAGCACAGATACGCAGTATTTT. It is translated as CASSDLAGGSTDTQYF.

The chain joins TRBV4-2 to TRBJ2-5; perhaps TRBD1 as D (6 bases). The germline V gene has CDR1 LGHNA and CDR2 YNFKEQ. V dropped 3 bases and J dropped 6 bases, with 14 bases sitting between them. The CDR3 sequence is 14 residues long. The CDR3 DNA reads as TGTGCCAGCAGCCAGCAGGGGATCGGGAAGACCCAGTACTTC. This translates into CASSQQGIGKTQYF.

This clonotype showed up just a few times. J is TRBJ1-2 and V is TRBV24-1; no clear D. The CDR3 length is 15 residues. The germline V and J ends were trimmed by 6 bases and 4 bases, with 17 bases remaining between them. The germline CDR1 and CDR2 sequences are KGHDR and SFDVKD. In DNA, the CDR3 is TGTGCCACCAGTTACGAGCACGTGCGCTTCTATGGCTACACCTTC. This gives the protein CATSYEHVRFYGYTF.

This clonotype has a handful of counts. The V and J genes are TRBV9 and TRBJ2-1; possibly TRBD2 for D (7 bases). The V gene's germline CDR1 is SGDLS and CDR2 YYNGEE. This CDR3 spans 15 amino acids. The ends were cut back, 0 bases at V and 12 bases at J, with 19 bases in the middle. This chain's CDR3 is CASSVGDSRGEGQFF. As DNA, the CDR3 is TGTGCCAGCAGCGTAGGAGATAGTAGGGGGGAGGGGCAGTTCTTC. The variable domain in full, completed from reference TRBV9 and TRBJ2-1, reads DSGVTQTPKHLITATGQRVTLRCSPRSGDLSVYWYQQSLDQGLQFLIQYYNGEERAKGNILERFSAQQFPDLHSELNLSSLELGDSALYFCASSVGDSRGEGQFFGPGTRLTVL.

The V call is TRBV7-7, the J call TRBJ1-1; D unclear. CDR1 is SSHAT, CDR2 FNYEAQ, per germline (reference sequence). The CDR3 is 13 residues long. The germline V and J ends were trimmed by 2 bases and 5 bases, with 9 bases remaining between them. CDR3 coding DNA: TGTGCCAGCAGCTTATCTCTCGGGACTGAAGCTTTCTTT. Its translation: CASSLSLGTEAFF.

The chain has TRBV6-5 and TRBJ2-2; D is tentatively TRBD1 or TRBD2 (5 bases each). The CDR3 is 15 residues long. Germline-derived CDR1 and CDR2 are MNHEY and SVGAGI. V was pared by 6 bases and J by 6 bases, with 17 bases between. CDR3 sequence (DNA): TGTGCCAGCAGCTATCCTGCTGGGGGTTCCGGGGAGCTGTTTTTT. Translation: CASSYPAGGSGELFF.

This clonotype has more than one count but fewer than ten. This rearrangement joins TRBV5-6 to TRBJ1-1; D unclear. The V gene lost 1 base and the J gene lost 4 bases, with 8 bases spanning the gap. Germline-derived CDR1 and CDR2 are SGHDT and YYEEEE. The CDR3 extends over 13 amino acids. The CDR3 protein is CASSLMGGTEAFF. CDR3 in DNA: TGTGCCAGCAGCTTGATGGGCGGCACTGAAGCTTTCTTT. The variable domain in full, completed from reference TRBV5-6 and TRBJ1-1, reads DAGVTQSPTHLIKTRGQQVTLRCSPKSGHDTVSWYQQALGQGPQFIFQYYEEEERQRGNFPDRFSGHQFPNYSSELNVNALLLGDSALYLCASSLMGGTEAFFGQGTRLTVV.

This clonotype came up a few times. The rearrangement uses TRBV9 and TRBJ1-3; TRBD1 might be the D (6 bases). Trimming pared 3 bases from V and 3 bases from J, leaving 16 bases between. CDR1 and CDR2 (germline): SGDLS, YYNGEE. The CDR3 consists of 16 residues. CDR3 bases: TGTGCCAGCAGCGCCATTTACAGGGTATGTGGAAACACCATATATTTT. Translated, it gives CASSAIYRVCGNTIYF.

This clonotype has just a few counts. The chain uses TRBV18 and TRBJ2-1; 9 bases agree with TRBD1. This CDR3 is 18 amino acids long. The germline gives CDR1 KGHSH, CDR2 LQKENI. With V trimmed by 3 bases and J by 9 bases, 18 bases remained unmatched. CDR3 DNA: TGTGCCAGCTCACCTCTCTCCTCAGGACAGGGGAGGGGCAGTGAGCAGTTCTTC. This translates into CASSPLSSGQGRGSEQFF.